One and the same sample provided the 14 T cell receptor beta chains below, sequenced in a study of molecular identifiers for immune sequencing clone quantification. TCRdb passed the PCR reads through MiXCR, listing each CDR3 protein once. The profile shows about 640,000 distinct CDR3 sequences, nearly 20% of them singletons. Material for sequencing was naive CD8+ T cells from blood, with Jurkat cell RNA spiked in. Sample subset: FACS-sorted CD8+CD4-CCR7+CD45RA+ naive T cells. All receptors come from a human donor in good health. Some libraries in this study had Jurkat cell RNA spiked in.

In its sample, this clonotype was seen many times. The chain recombines TRBV7-9 with TRBJ2-2, with TRBD2 identical over 9 bases. This CDR3 has 14 residues. J lost 6 bases, V lost 3 bases, and 2 bases had no gene match. Germline V gene data show CDR1 as SEHNR and CDR2 as FQNEAQ (reference sequence). The CDR3 reads CASSFSGRSGELFF. DNA of the CDR3: TGTGCCAGCAGCTTTAGCGGGAGATCCGGGGAGCTGTTTTTT.

V and J are TRBV7-9 and TRBJ2-1, with 7 bases matching TRBD1. The CDR3 is 14 residues long. Germline CDR1 is SEHNR and CDR2 is FQNEAQ (reference sequence). J gave up 9 bases and V 5 bases, and 10 bases lay outside the gene matches. In nucleotides, the CDR3 is TGTGCCAGCAGCCCGGGACAGAGTCCCGGTGAGCAGTTCTTC. Translation gives CASSPGQSPGEQFF.

This clonotype was counted many times. The chain combines TRBV4-3 with TRBJ2-7, with D possibly matching TRBD1 (5 bases). The V end was cut by 0 bases, the J end by 5 bases, with 11 bases between. Germline V gene lookup returns CDR1 LGHNA and CDR2 YSLEER. There are 14 residues in the CDR3. The CDR3 is CASSQDMTAHEQYF. CDR3 DNA sequence: TGCGCCAGCAGCCAAGATATGACAGCCCACGAGCAGTACTTC.

The chain is built from TRBV4-2 and TRBJ1-5; D unresolved. Germline loops: CDR1 LGHNA, CDR2 YNFKEQ. With 2 bases removed from V and 1 base from J, the gap between germline ends came to 18 bases. The CDR3 is 18 residues long. In DNA, the CDR3 is TGTGCCAGCAGCCAAAACCTATACCGCCTCGGGAGCAATCAGCCCCAGCATTTT. Its translation: CASSQNLYRLGSNQPQHF.

A few counts support this clonotype. The chain couples TRBV20-1 to TRBJ2-5; no clear D. Germline-derived CDR1 and CDR2 are DFQATT and SNEGSKA (reference sequence). The V end lost 5 bases, the J end lost 4 bases, and 8 bases lay between the germline ends. The CDR3 sequence is 11 residues long. The CDR3, as DNA: TGCAGTGCTTCCCATGGAGAGACCCAGTACTTC. Translated: CSASHGETQYF.

This clonotype was seen at least ten times. V is TRBV7-6 and J is TRBJ2-1; D might be TRBD2 (6 bases). Germline lookup yields CDR1 SGHVS and CDR2 FNYEAQ. V lost 3 bases and J 10 bases, leaving 13 bases between the germline ends. The CDR3 runs 13 residues. CDR3: CASSFESGLEQFF. The DNA for the CDR3 is TGTGCCAGCAGCTTCGAATCAGGACTAGAGCAGTTCTTC.

This clonotype was seen many times. This chain uses TRBV5-6 with TRBJ1-1; 7 nucleotides align to TRBD1. Germline loops: CDR1 SGHDT, CDR2 YYEEEE. J gave up 5 bases and V 5 bases, and 6 bases lay outside the gene matches. This CDR3 is built from 13 residues. DNA of the CDR3: TGTGCCAGCAGGGGACAGTTGGGGACTGAAGCTTTCTTT. It encodes CASRGQLGTEAFF.

The chain couples TRBV7-9 to TRBJ1-2; 10 nucleotides match TRBD1. Per the germline V gene, CDR1 is SEHNR and CDR2 is FQNEAQ (reference sequence). This CDR3 contains 17 residues. V was pared by 3 bases and J by 8 bases, with 15 bases of the junction left unmatched. The CDR3 spells CASSFGRQGALANGYTF. The CDR3 DNA follows: TGTGCCAGCAGCTTTGGAAGACAGGGGGCGCTTGCTAACGGCTACACCTTC.

Many counts were recorded for this clonotype. The J gene is TRBJ2-7, the V gene TRBV19, with unresolved D. Trimming removed 1 base at V and 2 bases at J, with 9 bases between. CDR1 LNHDA and CDR2 SQIVND come from the germline V gene (reference sequence). The CDR3 spans 14 residues. The CDR3 DNA follows: TGTGCCAGTAGTATAGGAGGCGGAGCCTACGAGCAGTACTTC. This encodes CASSIGGGAYEQYF.

This clonotype turned up a few times. This sequence joins TRBV18 and TRBJ1-2, with D unresolved. Germline V lookup: CDR1 KGHSH, CDR2 LQKENI. This CDR3 contains 14 residues. The V gene lost 0 bases and the J gene lost 0 bases, with 5 bases spanning the gap. CDR3 loop: CASSPPGTNYGYTF. The CDR3 nucleotides are TGTGCCAGCTCACCACCGGGGACTAACTATGGCTACACCTTC.

This clonotype occurred many times. The chain uses TRBV6-2 or TRBV6-3 and TRBJ1-5; D possibly corresponds to TRBD1 (5 bases). Trimming removed 5 bases at V and 2 bases at J, with 10 bases between. CDR3 length: 14 residues. From germline, CDR1 is MNHEY and CDR2 SVGEGT. The CDR3 nucleotides read TGTGCCAGCAGTGGGACCTGGGGCAATCAGCCCCAGCATTTT. It specifies CASSGTWGNQPQHF.

In its sample, this clonotype was seen many times. The chain has TRBV20-1 and TRBJ1-6, with D possibly being TRBD1 (6 bases). Germline V gene sequence: CDR1 DFQATT, CDR2 SNEGSKA (reference sequence). The CDR3 consists of 16 residues. V lost 0 bases and J lost 6, with 15 bases in between. The CDR3 DNA sequence: TGCAGTGCTAGAGATTTGGGAGCCAGGGGTAATTCACCCCTCCACTTT. Amino acids: CSARDLGARGNSPLHF.

Many counts were recorded for this clonotype. The chain recombines TRBV19 with TRBJ2-7, with TRBD1 identical over 9 bases. This CDR3 comprises 15 residues. The V segment lost 4 bases and the J segment 2 bases; nucleotides outside the gene matches: 6. Germline loops: CDR1 LNHDA, CDR2 SQIVND (reference sequence). The CDR3 is CASSTGTGIPYEQYF. CDR3 nucleotides: TGTGCCAGTAGTACCGGGACAGGGATCCCCTACGAGCAGTACTTC.

There are a few counts of this clonotype. This chain joins TRBV23-1 and TRBJ2-5, with a tentative D call TRBD1 (5 bases). TRBV23-1 is designated an ORF whose function remains uncertain. The CDR3 has 14 amino acids. Trimming shortened V by 0 bases and J by 4 bases, and 9 bases separated the two germline ends. Here the CDR3 DNA reads TGCGCCAGCAGTCAATCTAAGGGGCGAGAGACCCAGTACTTC. Amino acids: CASSQSKGRETQYF.